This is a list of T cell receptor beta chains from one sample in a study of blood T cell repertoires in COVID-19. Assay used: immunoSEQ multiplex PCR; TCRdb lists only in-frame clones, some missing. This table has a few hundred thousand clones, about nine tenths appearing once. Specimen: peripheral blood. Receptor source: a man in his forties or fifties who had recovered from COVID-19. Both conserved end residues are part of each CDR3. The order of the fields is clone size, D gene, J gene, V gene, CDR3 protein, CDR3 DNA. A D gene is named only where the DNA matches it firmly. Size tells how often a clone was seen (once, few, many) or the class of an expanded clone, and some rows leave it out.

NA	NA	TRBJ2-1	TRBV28	CASSLLGGGLNEQFF	TGTGCCAGCAGTTTGTTGGGGGGGGGCCTCAATGAGCAGTTCTTC
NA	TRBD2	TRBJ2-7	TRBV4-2	CASSNLLQGLEDYEQYF	TGTGCCAGCAGCAATTTACTACAGGGACTAGAAGACTACGAGCAGTACTTC
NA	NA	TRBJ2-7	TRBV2	CASSEQGSSYEQYF	TGTGCCAGCAGTGAACAGGGGTCCTCCTACGAGCAGTACTTC
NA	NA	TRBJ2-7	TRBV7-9	CATGGLYEQYF	TGTGCCACCGGCGGACTTTACGAGCAGTACTTC
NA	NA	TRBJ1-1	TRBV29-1	CSVEGRYTEAFF	TGCAGCGTTGAAGGGCGGTACACTGAAGCTTTCTTT
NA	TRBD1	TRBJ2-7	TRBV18	CASSPQTPGTGAGEQYF	TGTGCCAGCTCACCACAAACTCCGGGGACAGGGGCGGGCGAGCAGTACTTC
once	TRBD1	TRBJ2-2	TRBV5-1	CASSATHRGASTGELFF	TGCGCCAGCAGCGCTACCCACAGGGGTGCGAGCACCGGGGAGCTGTTTTTT
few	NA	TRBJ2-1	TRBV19	CASSWASMTEQFF	TGTGCCAGTAGTTGGGCATCGATGACCGAGCAGTTCTTC
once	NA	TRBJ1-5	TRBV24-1	CATSDTGNQPQHF	TGTGCCACCAGTGATACCGGGAATCAGCCCCAGCATTTT
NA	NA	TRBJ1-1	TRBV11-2	CASSLGGGSTEAFF	TGTGCCAGCAGCTTAGGTGGAGGATCCACTGAAGCTTTCTTT
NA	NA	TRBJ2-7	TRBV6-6	CASTSDYEQYF	TGTGCCAGCACCTCAGACTACGAGCAGTACTTC
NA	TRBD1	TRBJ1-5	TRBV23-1	CASSQSGGRIDREGQPQHF	TGCGCCAGCAGTCAATCGGGTGGGAGGATAGACAGGGAAGGACAGCCCCAGCATTTT
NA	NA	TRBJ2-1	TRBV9	CASSALQGRHEQFF	TGTGCCAGCAGCGCGTTACAGGGGAGGCATGAGCAGTTCTTC
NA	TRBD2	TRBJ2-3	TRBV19	CASRERGGTDTQYF	TGTGCCAGTAGAGAGCGGGGGGGCACAGATACGCAGTATTTT
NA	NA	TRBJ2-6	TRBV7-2	CASSLGLSGLPGANVLTF	TGTGCCAGCAGCTTAGGTTTATCGGGGTTACCTGGGGCCAACGTCCTGACTTTC
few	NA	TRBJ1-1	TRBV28	CASSLIVGNTEAFF	TGTGCCAGCAGTTTAATTGTCGGGAACACTGAAGCTTTCTTT
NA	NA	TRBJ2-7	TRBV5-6	CASSLAAYEQYF	TGTGCCAGCAGCTTGGCAGCCTACGAGCAGTACTTC
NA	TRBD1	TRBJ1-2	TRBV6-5	CASRQDRVNYGYTF	TGTGCCAGCCGGCAGGACAGGGTAAACTATGGCTACACCTTC
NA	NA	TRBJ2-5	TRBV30	CAWSVGGGNQETQYF	TGTGCCTGGAGTGTAGGGGGGGGGAACCAAGAGACCCAGTACTTC
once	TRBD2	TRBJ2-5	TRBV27	CASSPDITGLAQETQYF	TGTGCCAGCAGTCCCGATATTACGGGACTAGCCCAAGAGACCCAGTACTTC
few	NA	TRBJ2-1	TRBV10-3	CAIRAGANNEQFF	TGTGCCATTCGTGCGGGGGCCAACAATGAGCAGTTCTTC
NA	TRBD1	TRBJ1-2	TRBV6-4	CASSDGNRGVDGYTF	TGTGCCAGCAGTGACGGGAACAGGGGTGTCGATGGCTACACCTTC
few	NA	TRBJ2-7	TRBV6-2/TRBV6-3	CASSYIAHGSQYF	TGTGCCAGCAGTTACATCGCCCACGGGAGTCAGTACTTC
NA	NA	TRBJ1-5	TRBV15	CATSRGRGGNQPQHF	TGTGCCACCAGCAGAGGCAGGGGCGGCAATCAGCCCCAGCATTTT
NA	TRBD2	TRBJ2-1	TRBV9	CASTGRGDFNEQFF	TGTGCCAGCACGGGGCGGGGGGACTTCAATGAGCAGTTCTTC
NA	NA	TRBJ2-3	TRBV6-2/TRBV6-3	CASSLTDTQYF	TGTGCCAGCAGTCTCACAGATACGCAGTATTTT
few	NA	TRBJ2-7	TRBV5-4	CASSNPAYEQYF	TGTGCCAGCAGTAACCCGGCCTACGAGCAGTACTTC
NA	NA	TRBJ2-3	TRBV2	CASSEVRGYTQYF	TGTGCCAGCAGTGAGGTCAGGGGATACACGCAGTATTTT
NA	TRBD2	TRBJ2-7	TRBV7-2	CASSLALTSGRDSYEQYF	TGTGCCAGCAGCTTAGCGCTAACTAGCGGGAGGGATTCCTACGAGCAGTACTTC
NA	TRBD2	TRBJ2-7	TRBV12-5	CASGLALGLAGVYEQYF	TGTGCTAGTGGTTTAGCCTTGGGACTAGCGGGAGTTTACGAGCAGTACTTC
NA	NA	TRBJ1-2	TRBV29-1	CSVARVQGGYTF	TGCAGCGTTGCCAGGGTCCAAGGTGGCTACACCTTC
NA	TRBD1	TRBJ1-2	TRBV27	CASSSTGGGYGYTF	TGTGCCAGCAGTTCAACAGGGGGCGGCTATGGCTACACCTTC
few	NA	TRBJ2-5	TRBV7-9	CASSSPALSGLYQETQYF	TGTGCCAGCAGCAGCCCGGCCCTAAGCGGGCTTTACCAAGAGACCCAGTACTTC
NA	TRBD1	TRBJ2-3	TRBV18	CASSPVGQGMGDTQYF	TGTGCCAGCTCACCCGTGGGACAGGGGATGGGAGATACGCAGTATTTT
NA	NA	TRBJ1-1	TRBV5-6	CASSLARVLAVNTEAFF	TGTGCCAGCAGCTTGGCCCGGGTGCTTGCTGTGAACACTGAAGCTTTCTTT
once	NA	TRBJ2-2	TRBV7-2	CASSLGATGELFF	TGTGCCAGCAGCTTAGGGGCAACCGGGGAGCTGTTTTTT
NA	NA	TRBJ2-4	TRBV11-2	CASSLDQGFGDIQYF	TGTGCCAGCAGCTTAGATCAGGGGTTTGGGGACATTCAGTACTTC
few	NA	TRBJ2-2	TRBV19	CASRETARAGPGELFF	TGTGCCAGTCGAGAAACTGCCCGAGCAGGGCCCGGGGAGCTGTTTTTT
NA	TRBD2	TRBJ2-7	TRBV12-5	CASGAHGGISAYEQYF	TGTGCTAGTGGTGCCCACGGGGGGATCTCGGCCTACGAGCAGTACTTC
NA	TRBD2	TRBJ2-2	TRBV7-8	CASSLIAGRFGLFF	TGTGCCAGCAGCTTAATAGCGGGGCGTTTTGGGCTGTTTTTT
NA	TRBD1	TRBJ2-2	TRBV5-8	CASSAGTGVTGELFF	TGTGCCAGCAGCGCCGGGACAGGAGTCACCGGGGAGCTGTTTTTT